The text below deals with one T cell receptor (beta chain). Trimming took 4 bases from V and 0 from J; bases not matched to a gene: 2. Germline V gene sequence: CDR1 KGHSH, CDR2 LQKENI. There are 15 residues in the CDR3. The sample comes from a study of blood T cell repertoires in COVID-19. Study-wide context: The United States, Italy and Spain were the sources of the acute and convalescent COVID-19 samples. The cDNA or gDNA used as material had been derived from T cells, B-cell-depleted T cells, or PBMCs.

In the original analysis: Estimation of nucleated cell counts relied on the amplification of reference gene primers. Profiled with immunoSEQ multiplex PCR; TCRdb holds only in-frame clones, not every one. V and J calls plus clone size are reproduced from that table; the DNA served to infer D and trimming. The sample records 60,000 to 90,000 clones, 75% to 85% being singletons. The chain links TRBV18 to TRBJ2-2, with 7 nucleotides matching TRBD1. Sequencing was carried out using peripheral blood. The source of this sequence is a woman between 50 and 59 years old with acute or convalescent COVID-19. CDR3 DNA sequence: TGTGCCAGCTCACGAGGGGGCGCGAACACCGGGGAGCTGTTTTTT. Protein sequence: CASSRGGANTGELFF.